One and the same sample provided the 25 T cell receptor beta chains below, sequenced in a study of neoadjuvant anti-PD-1 for oral cavity cancer. The table came from immunoSEQ multiplex PCR; TCRdb's copy has only in-frame clones and leaves some out. The top ten clones hold about 2.5% of a sample with some 15,000 clones, around three fifths of them seen once. Sequenced here: PBMCs, sampled before nivolumab (anti-PD-1) treatment. Source of these receptors: a person aged 35-79 years with oral cavity squamous cell carcinoma.

A few counts support this clone. This chain uses TRBV9 with TRBJ1-6; maybe TRBD1 (5 bases). This CDR3 contains 21 residues. V lost 0 bases to trimming and J lost 0 bases, with 22 bases between them. The germline gives CDR1 SGDLS, CDR2 YYNGEE. CDR3 sequence (DNA): TGTGCCAGCAGCGTAGTGGGAGGTAGGGGCCGACCCAGCTCCTATAATTCACCCCTCCACTTT. This translates into CASSVVGGRGRPSSYNSPLHF.

The chain combines TRBV25-1 with TRBJ2-1, with 7 bases aligning to TRBD2. The trim removed 3 bases at V and 2 bases at J, leaving 7 bases unmatched. The CDR3 sequence is 16 residues long. The V gene's germline CDR1 is MGHDK and CDR2 SYGVNS. The CDR3 nucleotides are TGTGCCAGCAGTGATCATCCCGGGACTACCTACAATGAGCAGTTCTTC. Translation: CASSDHPGTTYNEQFF.

This clone has just a few counts. The chain couples TRBV10-1 to TRBJ1-2; the D gene is possibly TRBD1 (6 bases). The CDR3 runs to 13 residues. Trimming removed 3 bases at V and 4 bases at J, with 9 bases between. The germline V gene encodes CDR1 WNHNN and CDR2 SYGVQD (reference sequence). CDR3 protein: CASSEGGSYGYTF. CDR3 in DNA: TGCGCCAGCAGTGAAGGGGGTAGCTATGGCTACACCTTC.

The chain employs TRBV29-1 and TRBJ2-2; TRBD2 aligns across 8 bases. Trimming at V came to 7 bases and at J to 0 bases, leaving 10 bases not matched to a gene. Germline V gene lookup returns CDR1 SQVTM and CDR2 ANQGSEA. The CDR3 has 16 amino acids. The DNA of the CDR3 is TGCAGCGCCCTCGGGGGGGCAGGTTCGAACACCGGGGAGCTGTTTTTT. This sequence encodes CSALGGAGSNTGELFF.

CDR3 DNA: TGTGCCAGCAGTTATACAGGGAGCTACAATGAGCAGTTCTTC. Protein sequence: CASSYTGSYNEQFF. The chain links TRBV6-5 to TRBJ2-1, with D perhaps matching TRBD1 (6 bases). The germline gives CDR1 MNHEY, CDR2 SVGAGI. With 3 bases removed from V and 3 bases from J, the gap between germline ends came to 9 bases. The CDR3 is 14 residues long.

The chain employs TRBV19 and TRBJ2-4; no clear D gene. In germline, CDR1 is LNHDA, CDR2 SQIVND (reference sequence). The CDR3 has 16 residues. V lost 7 bases and J lost 0, with 16 bases in between. As DNA, the CDR3 is TGTGCCAGTAAAGGTCCGGCTGCTGAAGCCAAAAACATTCAGTACTTC. Amino acid sequence: CASKGPAAEAKNIQYF.

In this sample, this clone turned up a few times. The J gene is TRBJ1-5, the V gene TRBV5-1, with 8 nucleotides matching TRBD1. CDR1 SGHRS and CDR2 YFSETQ come from the germline V gene. V lost 3 bases, J lost 7 bases, and 9 bases stayed unmatched. CDR3 length: 15 amino acids. The CDR3 loop reads CASSYYPGGAQPQHF. The DNA for the CDR3 is TGCGCCAGCAGCTACTACCCAGGGGGCGCCCAGCCCCAGCATTTT.

The chain carries TRBV11-2 and TRBJ2-1; 8 bases fit TRBD1. With 5 bases clipped from V and 2 bases from J, the junction kept 11 bases outside the gene matches. The germline V gene encodes CDR1 SGHAT and CDR2 FQNNGV. This CDR3 is 17 amino acids long. The CDR3 nucleotides read TGTGCCAGCAGCCCGACTCTACAGGGGGTTACCTACAATGAGCAGTTCTTC. It codes for CASSPTLQGVTYNEQFF.

This chain uses TRBV4-2 with TRBJ2-7, with a possible D match to TRBD1 (6 bases). From germline, CDR1 is LGHNA and CDR2 YNFKEQ. V was trimmed by 1 base and J by 0 bases, leaving 7 bases between them. CDR3 length: 14 residues. CDR3 region: CASSQVGGSYEQYF. The CDR3 nucleotides read TGTGCCAGCAGCCAAGTAGGGGGCTCCTACGAGCAGTACTTC.

DNA for the CDR3: TGTGCCAGCAGTGAAAGGGTGGACCTGACGAGCTACACCTTC. This translates into CASSERVDLTSYTF. This chain joins TRBV25-1 and TRBJ1-2, with no clear D. Germline V CDR1 and CDR2: MGHDK, SYGVNS. The V end was cut by 2 bases, the J end by 9 bases, with 16 bases between. This CDR3 is built from 14 residues.

This rearrangement joins TRBV7-9 to TRBJ1-2; unclear D gene. There are 14 residues in the CDR3. Trimming took 0 bases from V and 4 from J, leaving 9 bases between them. CDR1 is SEHNR and CDR2 is FQNEAQ in the germline V gene (reference sequence). The CDR3 loop reads CASSLARVIYGYTF. CDR3 DNA sequence: TGTGCCAGCAGCTTAGCGCGGGTTATCTATGGCTACACCTTC.

The chain carries TRBV12-5 and TRBJ1-2; TRBD1 agrees at 12 bases. The CDR3 sequence is 16 residues long. The germline V gene has CDR1 LGHNT and CDR2 FRNRAP. V gave up 1 base and J gave up 6 bases; unmatched junction bases: 6. The DNA for the CDR3 is TGTGCTAGTGGTTTGGCGACCGGGACAGGGGGCGATGGCTACACCTTC. It yields the protein CASGLATGTGGDGYTF.

Only a few counts were recorded for this clone. Other DNA sequences in the sample encode the same CDR3. The gene calls are TRBV27 and TRBJ2-7, with no clear D. The germline CDR1 and CDR2 sequences are MNHEY and SMNVEV (reference sequence). The CDR3 is 14 amino acids. The ends were cut back, 3 bases at V and 2 bases at J, with 11 bases in the middle. The CDR3 loop reads CASSFSRIPYEQYF. In nucleotides, the CDR3 is TGTGCCAGCAGTTTTAGCAGGATCCCCTACGAGCAGTACTTC.

This clone has more than one count but fewer than ten. J is TRBJ1-2 and V is TRBV29-1; a weak D match, TRBD1 (5 bases). Germline-derived CDR1 and CDR2 are SQVTM and ANQGSEA. The V end lost 6 bases, the J end lost 1 base, and 9 bases lay between the germline ends. This CDR3 region has 12 residues. CDR3 DNA sequence: TGCAGCGTGTCAGGGCTTAACTATGGCTACACCTTC. Amino acid sequence: CSVSGLNYGYTF.

V gene TRBV7-2 combines with J gene TRBJ1-3; 10 bases map to TRBD1. The CDR3 extends over 17 amino acids. The ends lost 4 bases at V and 0 bases at J; junction bases unmatched: 6. Germline CDR1 is SGHTA and CDR2 is FQGNSA. The DNA for the CDR3 is TGTGCCAGCAGCTCGGGACAGGGGCTCCTCTCTGGAAACACCATATATTTT. This codes for CASSSGQGLLSGNTIYF.

The rearrangement uses TRBV6-5 and TRBJ2-3, with D possibly TRBD2 on 7 matching bases. The CDR3 is made up of 15 amino acids. Trimming took off 3 bases at V and 3 bases at J, with 13 bases between the two ends. Germline CDR1 MNHEY, CDR2 SVGAGI. The CDR3 DNA reads as TGTGCCAGCAGTTATGGTGGGAGGGGGACAGATACGCAGTATTTT. Amino acid sequence: CASSYGGRGTDTQYF.

The chain uses TRBV5-4 and TRBJ1-3; D is unresolved. Germline V gene sequence: CDR1 SGHNT, CDR2 YYREEE (reference sequence). Trimming took off 3 bases at V and 0 bases at J, with 7 bases between the two ends. The CDR3 spans 14 residues. The CDR3 loop reads CASSSSLSGNTIYF. Here the CDR3 DNA reads TGTGCCAGCAGCTCAAGCCTCTCTGGAAACACCATATATTTT.

This chain uses TRBV5-6 with TRBJ1-1; D is undetermined. The V gene's germline CDR1 is SGHDT and CDR2 YYEEEE. V shed 4 bases and J shed 7 bases, with 14 bases lying between them. This CDR3 comprises 13 residues. The CDR3 reads CASSPLSIGEAFF. The CDR3 DNA is TGTGCCAGCAGCCCCTTATCCATCGGTGAAGCTTTCTTT.

J is TRBJ1-4 and V is TRBV7-8, with D tentatively TRBD1 (5 bases). Trimming took 5 bases from V and 3 from J, leaving 7 bases between them. Germline V lookup: CDR1 SGHVS, CDR2 FQNEAQ. This CDR3 is 13 amino acids long. In DNA, the CDR3 is TGTGCCAGCAGCCAGGGCCCTAATGAAAAACTGTTTTTT. Protein product: CASSQGPNEKLFF.

This clone was seen a handful of times. CDR3 in DNA: TGTGCCAGCAGCTTATTCCGGCAGACGAATCAGCCCCAGCATTTT. It specifies CASSLFRQTNQPQHF. The V gene is TRBV7-2, the J gene TRBJ1-5; D gene unclear. This CDR3 contains 15 residues. V was shortened by 2 bases and J by 4 bases, with 12 bases between the two germline ends. Looked up from germline, CDR1 is SGHTA and CDR2 is FQGNSA.

This chain connects TRBV6-5 to TRBJ1-1; a weak D match, TRBD1 (5 bases). The germline gives CDR1 MNHEY, CDR2 SVGAGI. CDR3 length: 16 amino acids. V was clipped by 0 bases and J by 7 bases, with 18 bases between them. For the CDR3, the DNA is TGTGCCAGCAGTTACTCGGCGGCCTCAGGGCAGCATGAAGCTTTCTTT. Translated, it gives CASSYSAASGQHEAFF.

The chain is built from TRBV11-2 and TRBJ1-1; the match to TRBD1 covers 8 bases. The CDR3 spans 16 residues. Unmatched junction bases numbered 4, after V lost 0 bases and J lost 1 base. Per the germline V gene, CDR1 is SGHAT and CDR2 is FQNNGV. CDR3 loop: CASSLEVGTGNTEAFF. CDR3 in DNA: TGTGCCAGCAGCTTAGAAGTCGGGACAGGGAACACTGAAGCTTTCTTT.

The chain uses TRBV7-2 and TRBJ1-1; tentative D call: TRBD1 (5 bases). Germline loops: CDR1 SGHTA, CDR2 FQGNSA. The CDR3 contains 15 residues. The V gene lost 0 bases and the J gene lost 1 base, with 9 bases spanning the gap. CDR3 sequence: CASSLAAGPNTEAFF. CDR3 nucleotides: TGTGCCAGCAGCTTAGCAGCGGGACCGAACACTGAAGCTTTCTTT.

This clone was seen only once. Here the CDR3 reads CASSQGRSYEQYF. CDR3 DNA: TGCGCCAGCAGCCAAGGCCGCTCCTACGAGCAGTACTTC. This sequence joins TRBV5-1 and TRBJ2-7, with no clear D. Germline-derived CDR1 and CDR2 are SGHRS and YFSETQ. The CDR3 contains 13 residues. V gave up 4 bases and J gave up 0 bases, with 8 bases separating them.

CDR3 residues: CASSLGLPADTQYF. DNA for the CDR3: TGTGCCAGCAGTTTGGGGCTGCCGGCAGATACGCAGTATTTT. This sequence joins TRBV27 and TRBJ2-3; D may be TRBD1 (5 bases). The length of the CDR3 is 14 residues. Germline assignment: CDR1 MNHEY and CDR2 SMNVEV (reference sequence). Trimming left V 3 bases short and J 4 bases short, with 11 bases between.